A selection of T cell receptor beta chains follows, all from one sample in a study of blood T cells in healthy people across ages. TCRdb re-called the 5' RACE reads with MiXCR, one entry per CDR3 protein. The table includes about 730,000 distinct CDR3 sequences, roughly 41% detected once. The sample comprised blood. Receptors originate from a woman in her sixties or seventies in good health. CDR3s include the opening cysteine and the closing phenylalanine or tryptophan. The D gene is left open where the match is weak. Not every row has a clone size; where given, it reads once, few, many or a size class.

V gene	D gene	clone size	J gene	CDR3 DNA	CDR3 protein
TRBV2	TRBD2	NA	TRBJ2-5	TGTGCCAAGTCCGGGACTAGCGGGAATGAGCAGTACTTC	CAKSGTSGNEQYF
TRBV21-1	NA	NA	TRBJ2-5	TGTGCCAGCAGCGGGGGTGCTAAAGAGACCCAGTACTTC	CASSGGAKETQYF
TRBV5-1	TRBD1	few	TRBJ1-5	TGCGCCAGCAGCCAGACAGGGGGCATTCAGCCCCAGCATTTT	CASSQTGGIQPQHF
TRBV20-1	NA	NA	TRBJ1-2	TGCAGTGCGACCGGGACCGCAGCTAACTATGGCTACACCTTC	CSATGTAANYGYTF
TRBV6-5	NA	NA	TRBJ2-7	TGTGCCAGCAGTTACAACAGGTCCTACGAGCAGTACTTC	CASSYNRSYEQYF
TRBV7-2	NA	medium-sized	TRBJ2-5	TGTGCCAGCAGCTTAGAACAGGGCGAGACCCAGTACTTC	CASSLEQGETQYF
TRBV5-1	TRBD2	NA	TRBJ2-2	TGCGCCAGCAGCCAACTAGCGGCGGACGGGGAGCTGTTTTTT	CASSQLAADGELFF
TRBV18	NA	once	TRBJ2-1	TGTGCCAGCTCACCAGGGAGATTAGAAGATAGCTCCTACAATGAGCAGTTCTTC	CASSPGRLEDSSYNEQFF
TRBV5-1	NA	few	TRBJ2-5	TGCGCCAGCAGCGCCTTTTCCATAGTTGTGGAGACCCAGTACTTC	CASSAFSIVVETQYF
TRBV9	NA	few	TRBJ1-2	TGTGCCAGCAGCCCCCGACAGGAAGAGCGTCATGGCTACACCTTC	CASSPRQEERHGYTF
TRBV6-6	NA	few	TRBJ2-4	TGTGCCAGCACCCCGACCGGGCAAAACATTCAGTACTTC	CASTPTGQNIQYF
TRBV12-3/TRBV12-4	NA	NA	TRBJ2-5	TGTGCCAGCAGTTTAGCGCTACAATTGGGTGAGACCCAGTACTTC	CASSLALQLGETQYF
TRBV10-2	TRBD1	NA	TRBJ1-2	TGCGCCAGCCATACAGGGGACGGCTACACCTTC	CASHTGDGYTF
TRBV7-9	NA	NA	TRBJ2-7	TGTGCCAGCAGCTTAGAAAGAAAGTTTTCCTACGAGCGGTACTTC	CASSLERKFSYERYF
TRBV11-1	NA	few	TRBJ1-2	TGTGCCAGCAGCTTTCCACGGGGAGGTGGCTACACCTTC	CASSFPRGGGYTF